One sample yielded the 26 T cell receptor beta chains listed below, sequenced in a study of blood T cell repertoires in COVID-19. The assay was immunoSEQ multiplex PCR, and TCRdb's table has in-frame clones only and misses some. This sample has about 370,000 clones, with around 89% found just once. The source material was PBMCs or T cells enriched from blood (not recorded which). The origin of the receptors is a man younger than 35 who had recovered from COVID-19.

V gene TRBV3-1 (or the pseudogene TRBV3-2) combines with J gene TRBJ1-1, with a tentative D call TRBD1 (6 bases). The CDR3 is 14 residues long. Per germline, CDR1 LGHDT and CDR2 YNNKEL (reference sequence). V lost 9 bases, J lost 1 base, and 15 bases lay in between. CDR3 nucleotides: TGTGCCAGTATGAGGGAACAGGGGAACACTGAAGCTTTCTTT. Residues: CASMREQGNTEAFF.

The chain carries TRBV28 and TRBJ1-2; D is uncertain. The CDR3 is made up of 12 amino acids. The V gene's germline CDR1 is MDHEN and CDR2 SYDVKM. The ends were cut back, 4 bases at V and 4 bases at J, with 7 bases in the middle. CDR3 sequence: CASSSSIYGYTF. The CDR3 bases are TGTGCCAGCAGTTCTTCTATCTATGGCTACACCTTC.

The chain recombines TRBV4-3 with TRBJ1-2; TRBD1 matches 7 bases. CDR1 and CDR2 from the germline V gene are LGHNA and YSLEER. The CDR3 has 15 residues. J gave up 3 bases and V 1 base, and 5 bases lay outside the gene matches. The CDR3 protein is CASSQVWTGDYGYTF. CDR3 nucleotide sequence: TGCGCCAGCAGCCAAGTATGGACAGGCGACTATGGCTACACCTTC.

This chain uses TRBV19 with TRBJ2-2; D is undetermined. This CDR3 is built from 16 residues. Looked up from germline, CDR1 is LNHDA and CDR2 is SQIVND (reference sequence). The V end was cut by 6 bases, the J end by 2 bases, with 16 bases between. The CDR3 DNA follows: TGTGCCAGTAGGGGTTGGGCAACTTCTAACACCGGGGAGCTGTTTTTT. It encodes CASRGWATSNTGELFF.

The CDR3: CASSDTGGNTGELFF. DNA of the CDR3: TGTGCCAGCAGCGATACAGGGGGCAACACCGGGGAGCTGTTTTTT. V is TRBV9 and J is TRBJ2-2; TRBD1 matches at 9 bases. Germline values: CDR1 SGDLS, CDR2 YYNGEE. V shed 3 bases and J 2 bases; nucleotides not matched to a gene: 2. This CDR3 spans 15 amino acids.

Regarding this clone: Other DNA variants within this sample encode the same CDR3. V gene TRBV7-8 combines with J gene TRBJ2-2; no reliable D call. The V end lost 4 bases, the J end lost 2 bases, and 5 bases lay between the germline ends. The CDR3 is 13 amino acids. Germline-derived CDR1 and CDR2 are SGHVS and FQNEAQ. CDR3 in amino acids: CASSSLNTGELFF. CDR3 bases: TGTGCCAGCAGCTCACTTAACACCGGGGAGCTGTTTTTT.

The chain combines TRBV3-1 (or the pseudogene TRBV3-2) with TRBJ2-7; 9 nucleotides agree with TRBD1. CDR3 size: 15 residues. With 5 bases clipped from V and 6 bases from J, the junction kept 11 bases outside the gene matches. The germline V gene has CDR1 LGHDT and CDR2 YNNKEL (reference sequence). CDR3 bases: TGTGCCAGCAGCTATAACAGGGGGCGGGCAGGCGAGCAGTACTTC. Amino acid sequence: CASSYNRGRAGEQYF.

The CDR3 sequence: CASTSTGINEKLFF. The DNA for the CDR3 is TGTGCCAGTACCTCCACAGGAATCAATGAAAAACTGTTTTTT. The rearrangement links TRBV19 to TRBJ1-4; D is possibly TRBD1 (5 bases). The CDR3 sequence is 14 residues long. Germline V gene sequence: CDR1 LNHDA, CDR2 SQIVND (reference sequence). V lost 7 bases to trimming and J lost 5 bases, with 14 bases between them.

CDR3 in DNA: TGTGCCAGCTCACCAAGGATTTCCGGGGGATCCTATAATTCACCCCTCCACTTT. As protein: CASSPRISGGSYNSPLHF. The genes are TRBV18 and TRBJ1-6, with D tentatively TRBD1 (5 bases). Germline CDR1 reads KGHSH; CDR2 reads LQKENI. V was pared by 2 bases and J by 1 base, with 15 bases between. The CDR3 loop spans 18 amino acids.

V gene TRBV5-1 combines with J gene TRBJ1-3; no clear D. The CDR3 covers 15 residues. Trimming pared 6 bases from V and 2 bases from J, leaving 15 bases between. Germline V gives CDR1 SGHRS, CDR2 YFSETQ. CDR3 protein: CASTLAGIAGNTIYF. The CDR3 coding sequence is TGCGCCAGCACCCTCGCGGGGATCGCTGGAAACACCATATATTTT.

The chain carries TRBV6-1 and TRBJ1-4; 9 positions match TRBD1. This CDR3 region has 16 residues. J gave up 4 bases and V 4 bases, and 7 bases lay outside the gene matches. Germline CDR1 and CDR2: MNHNS and SASEGT. The CDR3 nucleotides read TGTGCCAGCAGTGTCTGGACAGGGGCCCTTAATGAAAAACTGTTTTTT. Translation: CASSVWTGALNEKLFF.

V and J are TRBV4-1 and TRBJ1-6; a possible D gene is TRBD1 (5 bases). This CDR3 region has 16 residues. V shed 1 base and J shed 6 bases, with 13 bases lying between them. Germline CDR1 reads MGHRA; CDR2 reads YSYEKL. The CDR3 region is CASSQVLIGGNSPLHF. The CDR3 region has the DNA TGCGCCAGCAGCCAAGTTCTTATCGGGGGTAATTCACCCCTCCACTTT.

V usage is TRBV7-9 and J usage is TRBJ2-5; TRBD2 agrees at 7 bases. Germline CDR1 reads SEHNR; CDR2 reads FQNEAQ (reference sequence). V trimming: 2 bases; J trimming: 3 bases; junction bases outside the gene matches: 3. The CDR3 is made up of 14 amino acids. CDR3 amino acids: CASSLMAGEETQYF. CDR3 coding DNA: TGTGCCAGCAGCTTAATGGCGGGGGAAGAGACCCAGTACTTC.

The V and J genes are TRBV11-3 and TRBJ1-1, with D perhaps matching TRBD1 (5 bases). The CDR3 consists of 14 residues. The germline V gene encodes CDR1 SGHNT and CDR2 YENEEA. Trimming left V 4 bases short and J 4 bases short, with 13 bases between. Here the CDR3 DNA reads TGTGCCAGCAGCTCCTCGGTCCAGGGCACTGAAGCTTTCTTT. This sequence encodes CASSSSVQGTEAFF.

The J gene is TRBJ1-6, the V gene TRBV2; no reliable D call. In germline, CDR1 is SNHLY, CDR2 FYNNEI. The CDR3 spans 14 residues. V dropped 4 bases and J dropped 5 bases, with 9 bases sitting between them. The DNA for the CDR3 is TGTGCCAGCAGTGCTTGGACTAATAATTCACCCCTCCACTTT. This translates into CASSAWTNNSPLHF.

The rearrangement joins TRBV7-6 to TRBJ2-3, with 7 bases aligning to TRBD2. J lost 4 bases, V lost 6 bases, and 16 bases had no gene match. This CDR3 has 17 amino acids. Germline loops: CDR1 SGHVS, CDR2 FNYEAQ. CDR3 amino acids: CASSLGSSGEGADTQYF. CDR3 DNA sequence: TGTGCCAGCAGTCTAGGGTCCAGCGGGGAGGGCGCAGATACGCAGTATTTT.

The DNA for the CDR3 is TGTGCCAGCAGCTTAAGTACGGGGGGGGGAGATACGCAGTATTTT. This translates into CASSLSTGGGDTQYF. This chain uses TRBV7-6 with TRBJ2-3; 8 bases are a match to TRBD2. CDR1 and CDR2 from the germline V gene are SGHVS and FNYEAQ. Trimming removed 2 bases from V and 5 bases from J; junction bases left unmatched: 6. The CDR3 has 15 residues.

The V gene is TRBV5-1, the J gene TRBJ1-1; D is undetermined. CDR1 is SGHRS and CDR2 is YFSETQ in the germline V gene. Trimming stripped 4 bases from V and 1 base from J, with 14 bases between. The CDR3 sequence is 15 residues long. The CDR3 loop reads CASSRSGAENTEAFF. The CDR3 DNA reads TGCGCCAGCAGCAGAAGCGGAGCGGAGAACACTGAAGCTTTCTTT.

This clone was detected once. The chain has TRBV4-2 and TRBJ2-1; perhaps TRBD1 as D (5 bases). CDR1 is LGHNA, CDR2 YNFKEQ, per germline. V lost 0 bases and J lost 9, with 9 bases in between. The CDR3 contains 13 residues. The CDR3 bases are TGTGCCAGCAGCCAAGATTTCCAGGGTGAGCAGTTCTTC. This encodes CASSQDFQGEQFF.

The rearrangement links TRBV7-9 to TRBJ2-1, with 7 bases that match TRBD1. Losses at the gene ends were 0 bases for V and 0 bases for J; bases not matched to a gene: 5. CDR1 is SEHNR and CDR2 is FQNEAQ in the germline V gene (reference sequence). CDR3 length: 17 residues. The CDR3 loop reads CASSLAGWDSSYNEQFF. CDR3 in DNA: TGTGCCAGCAGCTTAGCAGGGTGGGACAGCTCCTACAATGAGCAGTTCTTC.

V and J are TRBV5-4 and TRBJ1-6; 8 positions agree with TRBD1. The junction had 12 bases not matched to a gene; V was cut back by 4 bases and J by 6 bases. The CDR3 totals 17 residues. Germline V lookup: CDR1 SGHNT, CDR2 YYREEE (reference sequence). CDR3 coding DNA: TGTGCCAGCAGCCCTCTTACTGGGACAGGCGTTAATTCACCCCTCCACTTT. The encoded protein is CASSPLTGTGVNSPLHF.

The V call is TRBV5-4, the J call TRBJ2-7; 7 bases agree with TRBD2. V lost 2 bases, J lost 4 bases, and 3 bases stayed unmatched. CDR1 is SGHNT and CDR2 is YYREEE in the germline V gene (reference sequence). The CDR3 runs 13 residues. The CDR3 sequence is CASSFRGGYEQYF. The CDR3 region has the DNA TGTGCCAGCAGCTTCCGCGGGGGATACGAGCAGTACTTC.

The V call is TRBV12-3 or TRBV12-4, the J call TRBJ1-2; no clear D. The CDR3 consists of 13 residues. V was cut by 2 bases and J by 6 bases, with 10 bases left in between. This CDR3 reads CASSLITRDGYTF. CDR3 in DNA: TGTGCCAGCAGTTTAATCACGAGAGATGGCTACACCTTC.

The V gene is TRBV28, the J gene TRBJ2-3, with 9 nucleotides matching TRBD2. Germline values: CDR1 MDHEN, CDR2 SYDVKM. The V and J ends lost 8 bases and 7 bases, in that order; junction bases with no gene match: 7. The length of the CDR3 is 13 residues. This CDR3 is CASLAGGPNTQYF. The DNA for the CDR3 is TGTGCCAGCCTCGCGGGAGGGCCCAATACGCAGTATTTT.

The rearrangement links TRBV18 to TRBJ2-3; 8 bases match TRBD1. CDR3 length: 19 residues. The J segment lost 2 bases and the V segment lost 2 bases, leaving 15 bases of the junction unmatched. Germline values: CDR1 KGHSH, CDR2 LQKENI. Here the CDR3 DNA reads TGTGCCAGCTCACCAACAGGCTCAGGGGGCAACATACACACAGATACGCAGTATTTT. Amino acids: CASSPTGSGGNIHTDTQYF.

Of note for this clone: Compared with germline, one end of the junction differs, possibly owing to a read error. The genes are TRBV3-1 (or the pseudogene TRBV3-2) and TRBJ2-7; the match to TRBD2 covers 9 bases. CDR1 LGHDT and CDR2 YNNKEL come from the germline V gene (reference sequence). The CDR3 totals 15 residues. The CDR3 protein is CASSQDLSGGRPVDF. CDR3 in DNA: TGTGCCAGCAGCCAAGATCTCAGCGGGGGGCGACCCGTGGACTTC.